This paragraph reports one T cell receptor (beta chain). This entry is derived from a study of blood T cell repertoires in COVID-19. Overall study: Samples came from the United States, Italy and Spain, spanning acute and convalescent COVID-19. The analysed material was cDNA or gDNA that came from T cells, B-cell-depleted T cells, or PBMCs.

Original methodology: The assay estimated nucleated cells by amplifying reference gene primers. TCRdb keeps only in-frame clones here, not all; method: immunoSEQ multiplex PCR. V, J and clone size are taken as reported in that table, and D and trimming were inferred from the DNA itself. The data contain about 99,000 clones, 70% to 80% of them singletons. The clonotype originates from a woman aged 80 or older with active or convalescent COVID-19. Material for sequencing was peripheral blood.

This CDR3 reads CASSLSGRVYEKLFF. CDR3 DNA: TGTGCCAGCAGTTTATCAGGGAGGGTGTATGAAAAACTGTTTTTT. V usage is TRBV27 and J usage is TRBJ1-4; no firm D call. The germline V gene has CDR1 MNHEY and CDR2 SMNVEV (reference sequence). V lost 0 bases and J lost 6, with 11 bases in between. This CDR3 region has 15 residues.